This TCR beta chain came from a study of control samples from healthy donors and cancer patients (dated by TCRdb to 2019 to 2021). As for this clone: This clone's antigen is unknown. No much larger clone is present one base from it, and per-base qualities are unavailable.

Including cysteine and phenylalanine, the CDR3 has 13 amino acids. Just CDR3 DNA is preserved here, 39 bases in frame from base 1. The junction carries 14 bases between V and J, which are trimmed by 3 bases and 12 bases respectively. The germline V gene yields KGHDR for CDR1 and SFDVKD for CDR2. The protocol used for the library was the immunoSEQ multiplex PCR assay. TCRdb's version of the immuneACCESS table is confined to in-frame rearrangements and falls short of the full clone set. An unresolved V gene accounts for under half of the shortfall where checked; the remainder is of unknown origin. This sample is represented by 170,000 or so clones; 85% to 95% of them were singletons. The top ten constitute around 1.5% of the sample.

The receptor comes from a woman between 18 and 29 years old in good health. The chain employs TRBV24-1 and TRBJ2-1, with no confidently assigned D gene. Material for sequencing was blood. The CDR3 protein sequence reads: CATSDPDHFWQFF. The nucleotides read TGTGCCACCAGTGATCCAGACCATTTTTGGCAGTTCTTC.